These T cell receptor beta chains were read from a single sample in a study of Ad26.COV2.S vaccination and SARS-CoV-2 variants. The assay was immunoSEQ multiplex PCR, and TCRdb's table has in-frame clones only and misses some. Of about 400,000 clones in the sample, roughly nine tenths are singletons; the top ten hold under 4%. Specimen: peripheral blood, collected in a trial of Ad26.COV2.S vaccine versus placebo. These receptors were taken from a person aged 18 to 59 who received the Ad26.COV2.S COVID-19 vaccine or a placebo. Each CDR3 is given with its conserved first and last residue. A D gene is named only where the DNA matches it firmly. Clone size appears in some rows only: once, few, many, or a class for an expanded clone.

j_call: TRBJ1-5
d_call: TRBD1
clone_size: NA
v_call: TRBV3-1/TRBV3-2
cdr3_aa: CASSQDQGADQPQHF
cdr3_nt: TGTGCCAGCAGCCAAGATCAGGGGGCAGATCAGCCCCAGCATTTT

j_call: TRBJ2-5
d_call: NA
clone_size: NA
v_call: TRBV6-5
cdr3_aa: CASSYSNPQETQYF
cdr3_nt: TGTGCCAGCAGTTACTCGAACCCTCAAGAGACCCAGTACTTC

j_call: TRBJ2-7
d_call: NA
clone_size: NA
v_call: TRBV13
cdr3_aa: CASSPSDGSYEQYF
cdr3_nt: TGTGCCAGCAGCCCCAGCGATGGTTCTTACGAGCAGTACTTC

j_call: TRBJ1-3
d_call: NA
clone_size: NA
v_call: TRBV10-3
cdr3_aa: CAISESKNTIYF
cdr3_nt: TGTGCCATCAGTGAGTCGAAAAACACCATATATTTT

j_call: TRBJ2-2
d_call: NA
clone_size: NA
v_call: TRBV7-2
cdr3_aa: CASSLEGSANTGELFF
cdr3_nt: TGTGCCAGCAGCTTAGAAGGGTCAGCGAACACCGGGGAGCTGTTTTTT

j_call: TRBJ1-1
d_call: NA
clone_size: NA
v_call: TRBV7-2
cdr3_aa: CASSLGPANTEAFF
cdr3_nt: TGTGCCAGCAGCTTAGGGCCGGCGAACACTGAAGCTTTCTTT

j_call: TRBJ1-3
d_call: NA
clone_size: NA
v_call: TRBV7-6
cdr3_aa: CASSLALAGGNTIYF
cdr3_nt: TGTGCCAGCAGCTTAGCGCTGGCAGGTGGAAACACCATATATTTT

j_call: TRBJ1-1
d_call: TRBD1
clone_size: NA
v_call: TRBV7-9
cdr3_aa: CASSPSGGTEAFF
cdr3_nt: TGTGCCAGCAGCCCGTCAGGGGGAACTGAAGCTTTCTTT

j_call: TRBJ1-5
d_call: NA
clone_size: NA
v_call: TRBV4-3
cdr3_aa: CASSQAYSGSGNQPQHF
cdr3_nt: TGCGCCAGCAGCCAAGCCTACTCAGGGAGTGGCAATCAGCCCCAGCATTTT

j_call: TRBJ1-6
d_call: NA
clone_size: NA
v_call: TRBV27
cdr3_aa: CASSSWDGRNSPLHF
cdr3_nt: TGTGCCAGCAGTTCCTGGGACGGACGCAATTCACCCCTCCACTTT

j_call: TRBJ2-7
d_call: NA
clone_size: NA
v_call: TRBV9
cdr3_aa: CASSPRTVATYEQYF
cdr3_nt: TGTGCCAGCAGCCCCCGGACAGTAGCGACCTACGAGCAGTACTTC

j_call: TRBJ2-1
d_call: TRBD2
clone_size: NA
v_call: TRBV10-3
cdr3_aa: CAISDLAGAQYNEQFF
cdr3_nt: TGTGCCATCAGTGACCTAGCGGGGGCCCAATACAATGAGCAGTTCTTC

j_call: TRBJ2-5
d_call: NA
clone_size: NA
v_call: TRBV5-4
cdr3_aa: CASSRTVYQETQYF
cdr3_nt: TGTGCCAGCAGCCGGACCGTGTACCAAGAGACCCAGTACTTC

j_call: TRBJ2-7
d_call: TRBD1
clone_size: once
v_call: TRBV2
cdr3_aa: CASTARGPYEQYF
cdr3_nt: TGTGCCAGCACGGCCAGGGGGCCCTACGAGCAGTACTTC

j_call: TRBJ1-5
d_call: NA
clone_size: NA
v_call: TRBV5-1
cdr3_aa: CASSLDGHSNQPQHF
cdr3_nt: TGCGCCAGCAGCTTGGACGGTCATAGCAATCAGCCCCAGCATTTT

j_call: TRBJ2-3
d_call: NA
clone_size: NA
v_call: TRBV25-1
cdr3_aa: CASSEGGLMSTDTQYF
cdr3_nt: TGTGCCAGCAGTGAAGGGGGACTCATGAGCACAGATACGCAGTATTTT

j_call: TRBJ2-2
d_call: NA
clone_size: NA
v_call: TRBV4-1
cdr3_aa: CASSQSDGQYTGELFF
cdr3_nt: TGCGCCAGCAGCCAATCCGACGGACAGTACACCGGGGAGCTGTTTTTT

j_call: TRBJ1-2
d_call: NA
clone_size: NA
v_call: TRBV27
cdr3_aa: CASSDWAFGGLYGYTF
cdr3_nt: TGTGCCAGCAGTGACTGGGCTTTCGGGGGTCTCTATGGCTACACCTTC

j_call: TRBJ1-5
d_call: NA
clone_size: few
v_call: TRBV19
cdr3_aa: CASSIGQGISEPQHF
cdr3_nt: TGTGCCAGTAGTATAGGGCAGGGGATTAGCGAGCCCCAGCATTTT

j_call: TRBJ2-5
d_call: NA
clone_size: NA
v_call: TRBV29-1
cdr3_aa: CSVEGRTGREQETQYF
cdr3_nt: TGCAGCGTTGAAGGCCGGACAGGGAGGGAACAAGAGACCCAGTACTTC

j_call: TRBJ2-2
d_call: NA
clone_size: NA
v_call: TRBV5-1
cdr3_aa: CASSLAVVIGAQSGELFF
cdr3_nt: TGCGCCAGCAGCTTGGCCGTCGTTATAGGGGCTCAATCCGGGGAGCTGTTTTTT

j_call: TRBJ2-7
d_call: NA
clone_size: NA
v_call: TRBV6-2/TRBV6-3
cdr3_aa: CASSYSGIVHEQYF
cdr3_nt: TGTGCCAGCAGTTACTCTGGGATTGTCCACGAGCAGTACTTC

j_call: TRBJ1-6
d_call: TRBD1
clone_size: NA
v_call: TRBV7-8
cdr3_aa: CASSITKQGYNSPLHF
cdr3_nt: TGTGCCAGCAGCATTACAAAACAGGGGTATAATTCACCCCTCCACTTT

j_call: TRBJ2-2
d_call: NA
clone_size: NA
v_call: TRBV5-1
cdr3_aa: CASSGSVVRELFF
cdr3_nt: TGCGCCAGCAGCGGATCGGTTGTCAGGGAGCTGTTTTTT

j_call: TRBJ1-1
d_call: NA
clone_size: NA
v_call: TRBV5-1
cdr3_aa: CASTLRPAVNTEAFF
cdr3_nt: TGCGCCAGCACCCTCCGACCGGCGGTGAACACTGAAGCTTTCTTT

j_call: TRBJ1-2
d_call: NA
clone_size: NA
v_call: TRBV2
cdr3_aa: CASSSVVGGNGYTF
cdr3_nt: TGTGCCAGCAGTTCTGTCGTAGGAGGGAATGGCTACACCTTC

j_call: TRBJ2-2
d_call: NA
clone_size: NA
v_call: TRBV2
cdr3_aa: CASTPVGKTGELFF
cdr3_nt: TGTGCCAGCACTCCGGTTGGAAAAACCGGGGAGCTGTTTTTT

j_call: TRBJ1-2
d_call: NA
clone_size: NA
v_call: TRBV9
cdr3_aa: CASSVVTGRGGYTF
cdr3_nt: TGTGCCAGCAGCGTAGTAACAGGCAGGGGTGGCTACACCTTC

j_call: TRBJ1-2
d_call: NA
clone_size: NA
v_call: TRBV6-6
cdr3_aa: CASSFPGVGHTYGYTF
cdr3_nt: TGTGCCAGCAGTTTCCCGGGAGTAGGCCACACGTACGGCTACACCTTC

j_call: TRBJ1-5
d_call: NA
clone_size: NA
v_call: TRBV29-1
cdr3_aa: CSVEDPEGDSNQPQHF
cdr3_nt: TGCAGCGTTGAAGATCCGGAAGGGGATAGCAATCAGCCCCAGCATTTT

j_call: TRBJ1-2
d_call: TRBD1
clone_size: once
v_call: TRBV5-1
cdr3_aa: CASSLEGRGSDGYTF
cdr3_nt: TGCGCCAGCAGCTTGGAAGGCAGGGGGTCGGATGGCTACACCTTC

j_call: TRBJ1-2
d_call: TRBD1
clone_size: NA
v_call: TRBV4-1
cdr3_aa: CASSLRTGNYGYTF
cdr3_nt: TGCGCCAGCAGCCTTCGGACAGGGAACTATGGCTACACCTTC

j_call: TRBJ1-1
d_call: TRBD1
clone_size: NA
v_call: TRBV3-1/TRBV3-2
cdr3_aa: CASSRKTGARYTEAFF
cdr3_nt: TGTGCCAGCAGCCGAAAAACAGGGGCGCGATACACTGAAGCTTTCTTT

j_call: TRBJ1-1
d_call: NA
clone_size: NA
v_call: TRBV19
cdr3_aa: CASSIGWGEAFF
cdr3_nt: TGTGCCAGTAGTATAGGATGGGGAGAAGCTTTCTTT

j_call: TRBJ1-6
d_call: NA
clone_size: few
v_call: TRBV6-6
cdr3_aa: CASSYSEGYNSPLHF
cdr3_nt: TGTGCCAGCAGTTACTCGGAGGGTTACAATTCACCCCTCCACTTT

j_call: TRBJ2-3
d_call: TRBD2
clone_size: NA
v_call: TRBV6-4
cdr3_aa: CASSEPTSGGPGTQYF
cdr3_nt: TGTGCCAGCAGTGAGCCGACTAGCGGGGGGCCGGGTACGCAGTATTTT

j_call: TRBJ2-5
d_call: TRBD2
clone_size: NA
v_call: TRBV5-4
cdr3_aa: CASSLGRGGLRETQYF
cdr3_nt: TGTGCCAGCAGCTTGGGACGGGGGGGTTTGAGGGAGACCCAGTACTTC

j_call: TRBJ1-1
d_call: NA
clone_size: NA
v_call: TRBV7-2
cdr3_aa: CASSPQQTMNTEAFF
cdr3_nt: TGTGCCAGCAGCCCACAACAGACGATGAACACTGAAGCTTTCTTT

j_call: TRBJ1-4
d_call: TRBD1
clone_size: once
v_call: TRBV5-1
cdr3_aa: CASSLGGSNEKLFF
cdr3_nt: TGCGCCAGCAGCCTAGGGGGCAGTAATGAAAAACTGTTTTTT

j_call: TRBJ1-4
d_call: NA
clone_size: NA
v_call: TRBV9
cdr3_aa: CASSVEGDIQEKLFF
cdr3_nt: TGTGCCAGCAGCGTAGAAGGAGACATCCAGGAAAAACTGTTTTTT

j_call: TRBJ1-1
d_call: NA
clone_size: NA
v_call: TRBV4-1
cdr3_aa: CASSQVIWVAEAFF
cdr3_nt: TGCGCCAGCAGCCAAGTCATTTGGGTGGCTGAAGCTTTCTTT

j_call: TRBJ1-6
d_call: NA
clone_size: few
v_call: TRBV5-1
cdr3_aa: CASSLQTGDNSPLHF
cdr3_nt: TGCGCCAGCAGCTTACAGACAGGAGATAATTCACCCCTCCACTTT

j_call: TRBJ1-2
d_call: NA
clone_size: NA
v_call: TRBV4-3
cdr3_aa: CASSLETGTPNGYTF
cdr3_nt: TGCGCCAGCAGCCTAGAGACCGGGACCCCAAATGGCTACACCTTC